The entry that follows covers one T cell receptor (beta chain) sequence. Its specificity is unknown. Germline assignment: CDR1 SEHNR and CDR2 FQNEAQ (reference sequence). The CDR3 consists of 15 residues. The junction had 8 bases not matched to a gene; V was cut back by 4 bases and J by 6 bases. PCR used 60 Vbeta primers and 13 Jbeta primers. Some clones are missing from TCRdb's copy, which holds only in-frame ones; the method was immunoSEQ multiplex PCR. The repertoire has 180,000 or so clones, roughly 79% of them found once; the top ten carry about an eighth. These data come from a study of cytomegalovirus exposure and HLA in healthy donors. Overall study results and limits: Cytomegalovirus-associated status was assigned to about 170 TCR beta chains. In a later analysis, TCR beta V- and J-gene trimming was associated with a missense DCLRE1C variant. A few CMV-associated chains proved CMV antigen-specific in vitro.

The V gene is TRBV7-9, the J gene TRBJ2-3, with 9 bases aligning to TRBD2. This TCR was sampled from a man over 45 in good health and CMV-seropositive. Sample: PBMCs. The CDR3 sequence is CASSSAGGPADTQYF. The CDR3 region has the DNA TGTGCCAGCAGCTCCGCGGGGGGGCCAGCTGATACGCAGTATTTT.